The clone carrying this T cell receptor (beta chain) showed up just a few times. Germline V gene lookup returns CDR1 SGHTA and CDR2 FQGTGA. The length of the CDR3 is 14 residues. V was trimmed by 3 bases and J by 0 bases, leaving 8 bases between them. This record comes from a study of blood T cell repertoires in COVID-19. About the research overall: Nucleic acid was either cDNA or gDNA, and it came from T cells, B-cell-depleted T cells, or PBMCs.

Seattle-derived patients entered the study during active infection and were followed longitudinally. Sequencing used immunoSEQ multiplex PCR; TCRdb keeps in-frame clones, though not all of them. The profile shows under 50,000 clones, approximately 93% of them singletons. The TCR comes from a man aged 55 to 70 with COVID-19, enrolled during active disease. Sequencing used peripheral blood. This chain joins TRBV7-3 and TRBJ1-1, with D perhaps TRBD1 (6 bases). CDR3 DNA sequence: TGTGCCAGCAGCTTGGACAGCATGAACACTGAAGCTTTCTTT. This encodes CASSLDSMNTEAFF.